The 13 T cell receptor beta chains below were found in one sample sequenced in a study of response to subunit inactivated influenza vaccine. MiXCR, applied by TCRdb to the RT-PCR reads, yields one record per CDR3 protein. The data show around 580,000 distinct CDR3 sequences, about 14% seen once. Sample: PBMCs from blood, taken approximately 13 days after vaccination. These TCRs come from a man in his fifties or sixties who received an inactivated influenza vaccine.

This clonotype showed up many times. The V gene is TRBV5-1, the J gene TRBJ2-3, with 7 nucleotides matching TRBD1. Germline CDR1 and CDR2: SGHRS and YFSETQ. Trimming at V came to 3 bases and at J to 3 bases, leaving 4 bases not matched to a gene. This CDR3 has 14 residues. CDR3 residues: CASSSDRVTDTQYF. The CDR3 DNA sequence: TGCGCCAGCAGCTCCGACAGGGTTACAGATACGCAGTATTTT.

The chain links TRBV7-2 to TRBJ2-7; D gene ambiguous. Deletions cut 1 base from V and 6 bases from J, with 10 bases between. The CDR3 totals 13 residues. The germline V gene has CDR1 SGHTA and CDR2 FQGNSA. Written as DNA, the CDR3 is TGTGCCAGCAGCTTAGAAGCGCCCTGCGAGCAGTACTTC. Translation: CASSLEAPCEQYF. The full variable domain, in which reference TRBV7-2 and TRBJ2-7 provide the parts outside the CDR3, is GAGVSQSPSNKVTEKGKDVELRCDPISGHTALYWYRQSLGQGLEFLIYFQGNSAPDKSGLPSDRFSAERTGGSVSTLTIQRTQQEDSAVYLCASSLEAPCEQYFGPGTRLTVT.

The table lists this clonotype with a few counts. DNA of the CDR3: TGTGCCAGCAGCTTAACCGGGACTAGCGGGAGTCACACCGGGGAGCTGTTTTTT. This codes for CASSLTGTSGSHTGELFF. This chain links TRBV7-3 with TRBJ2-2, with 14 bases fitting TRBD2. Germline CDR1 reads SGHTA; CDR2 reads FQGTGA. This CDR3 region has 18 residues. J was trimmed by 3 bases and V by 0 bases; bases with no gene match: 3.

This clonotype has just a few counts. This sequence joins TRBV2 and TRBJ1-3; the D is unclear. The CDR3 sequence is 15 residues long. V dropped 3 bases and J dropped 4 bases, with 13 bases sitting between them. Germline values: CDR1 SNHLY, CDR2 FYNNEI. The CDR3 here is CASSDDPRAGNTIYF. The CDR3, as DNA: TGTGCCAGCAGTGATGACCCTAGGGCCGGAAACACCATATATTTT. Based on the CDR3 plus reference TRBV2 and TRBJ1-3, the full variable domain is EPEVTQTPSHQVTQMGQEVILRCVPISNHLYFYWYRQILGQKVEFLVSFYNNEISEKSEIFDDQFSVERPDGSNFTLKIRSTKLEDSAMYFCASSDDPRAGNTIYFGEGSWLTVV.

This clonotype occurred a few times. In DNA, the CDR3 is TGTGCCTGGACCCCCGGGACAGATACGCAGTATTTT. The encoded protein is CAWTPGTDTQYF. The rearrangement uses TRBV30 and TRBJ2-3; no reliable D call. CDR3 length equals 12 residues. Per germline, CDR1 GTSNPN and CDR2 SVGIG (reference sequence). The V end was cut by 4 bases, the J end by 3 bases, with 8 bases between.

The chain is built from TRBV14 and TRBJ2-5; no definite D call. The CDR3 has 13 residues. CDR1 and CDR2 (germline): SGHDN, FVKESK. With 1 base removed from V and 7 bases from J, the gap between germline ends came to 10 bases. CDR3 sequence (DNA): TGTGCCAGCAGCCAAGTTAAGGTTGGGACCCAGTACTTC. Protein: CASSQVKVGTQYF. Full variable domain (missing parts from reference TRBV14 and TRBJ2-5): EAGVTQFPSHSVIEKGQTVTLRCDPISGHDNLYWYRRVMGKEIKFLLHFVKESKQDESGMPNNRFLAERTGGTYSTLKVQPAELEDSGVYFCASSQVKVGTQYFGPGTRLLVL.

This clonotype was seen ten or more times. This chain links TRBV7-9 with TRBJ1-1, with 9 nucleotides matching TRBD1. The CDR3 extends over 15 amino acids. Germline lookup yields CDR1 SEHNR and CDR2 FQNEAQ (reference sequence). Germline trimming cut 5 bases from V and 1 base from J; bases unmatched to any gene: 5. The CDR3 region is CASSDVGQGNTEAFF. CDR3 nucleotides: TGTGCCAGCAGCGACGTGGGACAGGGGAACACTGAAGCTTTCTTT.

The chain joins TRBV4-1 to TRBJ1-1, with D hard to call. From germline, CDR1 is MGHRA and CDR2 YSYEKL. The V end was cut by 7 bases, the J end by 1 base, with 10 bases between. The CDR3 runs to 13 residues. As DNA, the CDR3 is TGCGCCAGCACCACCTGGGGGAACACTGAAGCTTTCTTT. It yields the protein CASTTWGNTEAFF.

In its sample, this clonotype was seen many times. The rearrangement uses TRBV11-1 and TRBJ2-3, with D maybe TRBD1 (6 bases). The CDR3 is 15 residues long. Germline V gives CDR1 SGHAT, CDR2 FQDESV (reference sequence). Between the trimmed V and J ends, which lost 5 bases and 4 bases, there was a span of 16 bases. DNA for the CDR3: TGTGCCAGCAGCCCACCGACAGGTTTCTCAGATACGCAGTATTTT. It specifies CASSPPTGFSDTQYF.

This sequence joins TRBV7-8 and TRBJ2-7; 13 nucleotides line up with TRBD2. V shed 4 bases and J 7 bases; nucleotides not matched to a gene: 7. This CDR3 is 15 amino acids long. The germline gives CDR1 SGHVS, CDR2 FQNEAQ. CDR3: CASSSRLAGGREQYF. CDR3 nucleotides: TGTGCCAGCAGCTCTCGACTAGCGGGAGGAAGAGAGCAGTACTTC.

Ten or more counts support this clonotype. The chain uses TRBV10-3 and TRBJ2-2; D possibly uses TRBD1 or TRBD2 (5 bases each). V was clipped by 3 bases and J by 0 bases, with 8 bases between them. This CDR3 contains 15 residues. Germline CDR1 is ENHRY and CDR2 is SYGVKD. The CDR3 region is CAISDTGPNTGELFF. DNA of the CDR3: TGTGCCATCAGTGACACGGGACCGAACACCGGGGAGCTGTTTTTT.

There are many counts of this clonotype. The chain combines TRBV3-1 with TRBJ2-1, with 7 bases aligning to TRBD2. V shed 3 bases, J shed 9 bases, and the junction held 5 bases outside the gene matches. Germline CDR1 reads LGHDT; CDR2 reads YNNKEL (reference sequence). The CDR3 covers 13 residues. The CDR3 DNA reads TGTGCCAGCAGCCAGTATGGGGGGGTTGAGCAGTTCTTC. Encoded protein: CASSQYGGVEQFF.

This clonotype was seen a handful of times. The gene calls are TRBV18 and TRBJ2-2; D might be TRBD1 (6 bases). Trimming shortened V by 4 bases and J by 1 base, and 16 bases separated the two germline ends. The CDR3 spans 17 residues. Looked up from germline, CDR1 is KGHSH and CDR2 is LQKENI. The CDR3 here is CASSQERTALNTGELFF. The CDR3 region has the DNA TGTGCCAGCTCACAAGAAAGGACAGCCCTGAACACCGGGGAGCTGTTTTTT.